The 2 T cell receptor beta chains given below trace back to one sample, sequenced in a study of blood T cell repertoires in COVID-19. The table came from immunoSEQ multiplex PCR; TCRdb's copy has only in-frame clones and leaves some out. The sample lists 100,000 to 110,000 clones, approximately 86% occurring once. Sequenced: peripheral blood. These receptors were collected from a man aged 50 or older with active or convalescent COVID-19.

The J gene is TRBJ1-2, the V gene TRBV11-3, with D possibly TRBD1 on 6 matching bases. The CDR3 sequence is 15 residues long. CDR1 SGHNT and CDR2 YENEEA come from the germline V gene. Trimming cost V 5 bases and J 3 bases, with 16 bases left between them. The CDR3 is CASSPAGAPHYGYTF. CDR3 bases: TGTGCCAGCAGCCCCGCGGGGGCCCCCCACTATGGCTACACCTTC.

This clone was detected once. The chain uses TRBV10-3 and TRBJ1-2; 8 bases match TRBD1. The CDR3 runs 16 residues. With 4 bases clipped from V and 0 bases from J, the junction kept 7 bases outside the gene matches. Per germline, CDR1 ENHRY and CDR2 SYGVKD. The CDR3 DNA follows: TGTGCCATCAGTGGAAGAACAGGGGGTGCTAACTATGGCTACACCTTC. Translating it yields CAISGRTGGANYGYTF.